This entry lists 24 T cell receptor beta chains sequenced from one sample in a study of blood T cell repertoires in COVID-19. Measured with immunoSEQ multiplex PCR; TCRdb has only the in-frame clones, and not every one. Of approximately 58,000 clones in the sample, about 84% were seen once. The sample consisted of peripheral blood. The source of these receptors is a man aged 35-49 years with active COVID-19.

This clone was seen once. The rearrangement uses TRBV29-1 and TRBJ2-5; D may be TRBD2 (6 bases). V was clipped by 2 bases and J by 0 bases, with 16 bases between them. This CDR3 spans 16 amino acids. Per germline, CDR1 SQVTM and CDR2 ANQGSEA. The CDR3 region is CSVEPRLARDQETQYF. CDR3 DNA: TGCAGCGTTGAACCCCGGCTAGCGCGGGACCAAGAGACCCAGTACTTC.

The chain combines TRBV28 with TRBJ2-7; 7 nucleotides align to TRBD1. The CDR3 sequence is 14 residues long. J was trimmed by 3 bases and V by 6 bases; bases with no gene match: 8. The germline gives CDR1 MDHEN, CDR2 SYDVKM. The CDR3 loop is CASSGIQGNYEQYF. Here the CDR3 DNA reads TGTGCCAGCAGCGGCATACAGGGGAACTACGAGCAGTACTTC.

V is TRBV3-1 (or the pseudogene TRBV3-2) and J is TRBJ1-1; possible D gene TRBD1, 6 bases. The germline V and J ends were trimmed by 9 bases and 4 bases, with 15 bases remaining between them. CDR3 length: 13 residues. Germline CDR1 LGHDT, CDR2 YNNKEL (reference sequence). CDR3 DNA sequence: TGTGCCAGTCTTGGGGGCTGGGGCACTGAAGCTTTCTTT. Translating gives CASLGGWGTEAFF.

The rearrangement uses TRBV19 and TRBJ1-6; unclear D gene. This CDR3 has 11 amino acids. Deletions cut 8 bases from V and 13 bases from J, with 12 bases between. Germline loops: CDR1 LNHDA, CDR2 SQIVND (reference sequence). This chain's CDR3 is CASGQVEPLHF. The CDR3 DNA reads as TGTGCCAGTGGGCAGGTAGAGCCCCTCCACTTT.

This clone has only one observation. V is TRBV27 and J is TRBJ2-1, with 8 bases fitting TRBD1. This CDR3 contains 14 residues. CDR1 is MNHEY and CDR2 is SMNVEV in the germline V gene (reference sequence). Trimming took 5 bases from V and 6 from J; bases not matched to a gene: 6. CDR3 sequence (DNA): TGTGCCAGCAGTAGGGACAGGACCGGCAATGAGCAGTTCTTC. Translation gives CASSRDRTGNEQFF.

The CDR3 nucleotides are TGTGCCAGCAGGCTCTTGCGGGACAGGGAATACGAGCAGTACTTC. This encodes CASRLLRDREYEQYF. The rearrangement uses TRBV6-5 and TRBJ2-7; TRBD1 matches 9 bases. CDR3 size: 15 residues. J gave up 4 bases and V 6 bases, and 10 bases lay outside the gene matches. From germline, CDR1 is MNHEY and CDR2 SVGAGI.

This clone occurred many times. The V gene is TRBV6-6, the J gene TRBJ2-3; D unclear. The V end was cut by 4 bases, the J end by 2 bases, with 13 bases between. The V gene's germline CDR1 is MNHNY and CDR2 SVGAGI (reference sequence). The CDR3 extends over 15 amino acids. The CDR3 spells CASSLNSPHTDTQYF. Here the CDR3 DNA reads TGTGCCAGCAGTTTAAACTCCCCCCACACAGATACGCAGTATTTT.

The rearrangement links TRBV20-1 to TRBJ2-3; the D gene is possibly TRBD2 (5 bases). The V end lost 3 bases, the J end lost 0 bases, and 7 bases lay between the germline ends. CDR3 size: 13 residues. CDR1 and CDR2 from the germline V gene are DFQATT and SNEGSKA (reference sequence). Here the CDR3 reads CSASGGSTDTQYF. In DNA form, the CDR3 reads TGCAGTGCTAGTGGCGGGAGCACAGATACGCAGTATTTT.

The CDR3 nucleotides are TGTGCCAGCAGTTTCAGGGGAGATGAAAACATTCAGTACTTC. This sequence encodes CASSFRGDENIQYF. The rearrangement joins TRBV6-5 to TRBJ2-4; perhaps TRBD1 as D (6 bases). V was pared by 4 bases and J by 5 bases, with 12 bases between. Germline CDR1 reads MNHEY; CDR2 reads SVGAGI. The CDR3 has 14 residues.

The rearrangement links TRBV5-1 to TRBJ1-2, with 8 bases aligning to TRBD1. Germline-derived CDR1 and CDR2 are SGHRS and YFSETQ. This CDR3 comprises 15 residues. Unmatched junction bases numbered 5, after V lost 2 bases and J lost 2 bases. CDR3 amino acids: CASSLLQGVNYGYTF. Written as DNA, the CDR3 is TGCGCCAGCAGCTTACTACAGGGGGTCAACTATGGCTACACCTTC.

This sequence joins TRBV27 and TRBJ2-5; no definite D call. The germline gives CDR1 MNHEY, CDR2 SMNVEV (reference sequence). This CDR3 is built from 17 residues. Trimming cost V 3 bases and J 1 base, with 18 bases left between them. CDR3 in amino acids: CASSLYFEANRQETQYF. Here the CDR3 DNA reads TGTGCCAGCAGTTTGTATTTCGAGGCTAACCGCCAAGAGACCCAGTACTTC.

This chain uses TRBV5-5 with TRBJ2-7; 14 nucleotides align to TRBD2. Germline V CDR1 and CDR2: SGHKS, YYEKEE (reference sequence). This CDR3 region has 16 residues. V lost 3 bases and J lost 5; bases outside the gene matches: 7. The CDR3 sequence is CASSWGLAGDRDEQYF. Written as DNA, the CDR3 is TGTGCCAGCAGCTGGGGACTAGCGGGAGATCGGGACGAGCAGTACTTC.

The chain has TRBV5-1 and TRBJ1-2; 9 bases agree with TRBD1. CDR3 length: 15 amino acids. The germline V gene has CDR1 SGHRS and CDR2 YFSETQ. Unmatched junction bases numbered 10, after V lost 3 bases and J lost 7 bases. The CDR3 DNA sequence: TGCGCCAGCAGCTCCCATAGCGACAGGGGGGGTGGCTACACCTTC. Its translation is CASSSHSDRGGGYTF. The whole variable domain, remainder taken from reference TRBV5-1 and TRBJ1-2, is KAGVTQTPRYLIKTRGQQVTLSCSPISGHRSVSWYQQTPGQGLQFLFEYFSETQRNKGNFPGRFSGRQFSNSRSEMNVSTLELGDSALYLCASSSHSDRGGGYTFGSGTRLTVV.

The CDR3 here is CASRLAGNTGELFF. DNA for the CDR3: TGTGCCAGCAGACTAGCGGGAAACACCGGGGAGCTGTTTTTT. The gene calls are TRBV2 and TRBJ2-2, with TRBD2 matching over 10 bases. Looked up from germline, CDR1 is SNHLY and CDR2 is FYNNEI. The CDR3 contains 14 residues. V was pared by 6 bases and J by 2 bases, with 0 bases of the junction left unmatched.

The CDR3 DNA reads TGTGCCAGCAGCCCTTCGGGAGGGAGGGTCTACAATGAGCAGTTCTTC. This encodes CASSPSGGRVYNEQFF. V and J are TRBV3-1 (or the pseudogene TRBV3-2) and TRBJ2-1, with 8 bases matching TRBD2. CDR1 is LGHDT, CDR2 YNNKEL, per germline (reference sequence). This CDR3 spans 16 amino acids. The ends lost 4 bases at V and 3 bases at J; junction bases unmatched: 8.

This clone was found once. This sequence joins TRBV19 and TRBJ1-2; D call uncertain. The germline CDR1 and CDR2 sequences are LNHDA and SQIVND (reference sequence). This CDR3 spans 15 amino acids. Trimming removed 8 bases at V and 0 bases at J, with 16 bases between. The CDR3 DNA reads as TGTGCCAGTCTCCGGCCGGGAGCAACTAACTATGGCTACACCTTC. Protein product: CASLRPGATNYGYTF.

This clone was detected once. The chain is built from TRBV6-5 and TRBJ2-7; 8 bases line up with TRBD1. CDR1 is MNHEY, CDR2 SVGAGI, per germline. The CDR3 totals 13 residues. V gave up 10 bases and J gave up 2 bases; unmatched junction bases: 7. This CDR3 reads CATEGGQAYEQYF. The DNA of the CDR3 is TGTGCCACCGAGGGGGGACAGGCCTACGAGCAGTACTTC.

In its sample, this clone was seen once. The chain joins TRBV28 to TRBJ1-2; unclear D gene. This CDR3 has 13 amino acids. Per the germline V gene, CDR1 is MDHEN and CDR2 is SYDVKM. The V end was cut by 7 bases, the J end by 5 bases, with 14 bases between. CDR3 sequence reads: CASTAYDGYGYTF. The CDR3 DNA reads as TGTGCCAGCACTGCCTATGATGGTTATGGCTACACCTTC.

The chain links TRBV28 to TRBJ2-1; perhaps TRBD2 as D (7 bases). Trimming stripped 7 bases from V and 5 bases from J, with 30 bases between. This CDR3 is 19 amino acids long. CDR1 and CDR2 (germline): MDHEN, SYDVKM. DNA for the CDR3: TGTGCCAGCACCAATCGGGGGGCAACCATGGCCGGACTTAACAATGAGCAGTTCTTC. Translating it yields CASTNRGATMAGLNNEQFF.

Only a few counts were recorded for this clone. This rearrangement joins TRBV7-8 to TRBJ2-1; D may be TRBD2 (6 bases). The CDR3 runs 16 residues. Trimming removed 4 bases from V and 3 bases from J, with 16 bases in between. Germline V gene sequence: CDR1 SGHVS, CDR2 FQNEAQ. CDR3 residues: CASSSLSRGYYNEQFF. The CDR3 DNA is TGTGCCAGCAGCTCCCTAAGCCGGGGGTACTACAATGAGCAGTTCTTC.

V gene TRBV7-9 combines with J gene TRBJ2-3, with D possibly matching TRBD2 (7 bases). Germline assignment: CDR1 SEHNR and CDR2 FQNEAQ (reference sequence). CDR3 size: 16 residues. The V gene lost 4 bases and the J gene lost 3 bases, with 17 bases spanning the gap. CDR3 in amino acids: CASSSTQGGGTDTQYF. The CDR3 DNA reads as TGTGCCAGCAGCTCCACACAGGGAGGGGGAACAGATACGCAGTATTTT.

The chain links TRBV5-1 to TRBJ1-1, with TRBD1 identical over 8 bases. CDR1 SGHRS and CDR2 YFSETQ come from the germline V gene. With 3 bases clipped from V and 8 bases from J, the junction kept 9 bases outside the gene matches. The length of the CDR3 is 14 residues. The CDR3 sequence: CASSSSTGAGEAFF. DNA of the CDR3: TGCGCCAGCAGCTCCTCGACAGGGGCGGGAGAAGCTTTCTTT.

The genes are TRBV5-4 and TRBJ2-3; perhaps TRBD2 as D (5 bases). This CDR3 comprises 16 residues. CDR1 and CDR2 (germline): SGHNT, YYREEE (reference sequence). V lost 2 bases, J lost 2 bases, and 15 bases lay in between. CDR3 DNA: TGTGCCAGCAGCTTAAAGTCGCTAGCCCTCACAGATACGCAGTATTTT. Translating it yields CASSLKSLALTDTQYF.

This clone was recorded once. The chain joins TRBV28 to TRBJ1-5, with 7 bases matching TRBD1. This CDR3 region has 16 residues. The germline V gene encodes CDR1 MDHEN and CDR2 SYDVKM. V gave up 2 bases and J gave up 5 bases; unmatched junction bases: 9. CDR3 DNA: TGTGCCAGCAGTTTAACCGGCCGGGACAGAGATCAGCCCCAGCATTTT. This sequence encodes CASSLTGRDRDQPQHF. Full variable domain (remainder filled in from reference TRBV28 and TRBJ1-5): DVKVTQSSRYLVKRTGEKVFLECVQDMDHENMFWYRQDPGLGLRLIYFSYDVKMKEKGDIPEGYSVSREKKERFSLILESASTNQTSMYLCASSLTGRDRDQPQHFGDGTRLSIL.